The 13 T cell receptor beta chains listed next were all sequenced from one sample in a study of blood T cell repertoires in COVID-19. The assay was immunoSEQ multiplex PCR, and TCRdb's table has in-frame clones only and misses some. The sample shows 150,000 to 200,000 clones, roughly 90% of them seen only once. The specimen sequenced was PBMCs or T cells enriched from blood (not recorded which). These receptors were taken from a woman aged 45-65 years who had recovered from COVID-19.

The chain uses TRBV21-1 and TRBJ2-1; the table's D call TRBD1 went unverified against the DNA. TRBV21-1 represents a pseudogene. The CDR3 spans 16 residues. The CDR3 DNA reads as TGTGCCAGCAGCAAAGAGAGTCGGGACAGGGACAATGAGCAGTTCTTC. Translated: CASSKESRDRDNEQFF.

The V call is TRBV7-2, the J call TRBJ1-2; perhaps TRBD1 as D (5 bases). V was clipped by 7 bases and J by 8 bases, with 20 bases between them. The CDR3 runs to 14 residues. Germline loops: CDR1 SGHTA, CDR2 FQGNSA. As DNA, the CDR3 is TGTGCCAGCACCTTGTTGACCGGGGGGTCGGGCTACACCTTC. Amino acids: CASTLLTGGSGYTF.

This chain joins TRBV5-6 and TRBJ2-7, with 9 bases that match TRBD1. The germline V gene has CDR1 SGHDT and CDR2 YYEEEE. CDR3 length: 15 amino acids. V lost 4 bases to trimming and J lost 5 bases; unmatched junction nucleotides: 10. The CDR3 is CASSLIRTGEHEQYF. For the CDR3, the DNA is TGTGCCAGCAGCCTGATTCGGACAGGGGAACACGAGCAGTACTTC.

The chain carries TRBV6-5 and TRBJ2-7, with 9 bases matching TRBD1. Per germline, CDR1 MNHEY and CDR2 SVGAGI. The ends lost 0 bases at V and 7 bases at J; junction bases unmatched: 7. The CDR3 length is 15 residues. The CDR3, as DNA: TGTGCCAGCAGTTACTCGGGGACAGGGAGGGGAGAGCAGTACTTC. As protein: CASSYSGTGRGEQYF.

The chain joins TRBV11-3 to TRBJ2-5; 11 bases fit TRBD2. The CDR3 contains 16 residues. V trimming: 4 bases; J trimming: 5 bases; junction bases outside the gene matches: 9. Per the germline V gene, CDR1 is SGHNT and CDR2 is YENEEA. CDR3 protein: CASSWSLAGGRETQYF. CDR3 in DNA: TGTGCCAGCAGCTGGTCCCTAGCGGGGGGTAGGGAGACCCAGTACTTC. Full variable domain (missing parts from reference TRBV11-3 and TRBJ2-5): EAGVVQSPRYKIIEKKQPVAFWCNPISGHNTLYWYLQNLGQGPELLIRYENEEAVDDSQLPKDRFSAERLKGVDSTLKIQPAELGDSAVYLCASSWSLAGGRETQYFGPGTRLLVL.

This sequence joins TRBV2 and TRBJ1-1; D might be TRBD1 (6 bases). The germline V and J ends were trimmed by 7 bases and 4 bases, with 19 bases remaining between them. The CDR3 loop spans 15 amino acids. Germline CDR1 reads SNHLY; CDR2 reads FYNNEI. This CDR3 is CASNRVGVGATEAFF. For the CDR3, the DNA is TGTGCCAGCAACAGGGTAGGGGTAGGGGCCACTGAAGCTTTCTTT.

The chain couples TRBV5-1 to TRBJ2-3; D is perhaps TRBD1 (6 bases). This CDR3 is 15 amino acids long. CDR1 is SGHRS and CDR2 is YFSETQ in the germline V gene. The V end lost 0 bases, the J end lost 4 bases, and 12 bases lay between the germline ends. CDR3 DNA: TGCGCCAGCAGCTTGGGGGGGCCTTTCGCAGATACGCAGTATTTT. Amino acids: CASSLGGPFADTQYF.

J is TRBJ1-1 and V is TRBV9; no clear D gene. The germline V and J ends were trimmed by 6 bases and 0 bases, with 12 bases remaining between them. CDR1 is SGDLS, CDR2 YYNGEE, per germline. CDR3 length: 14 amino acids. CDR3 residues: CASTRLGMNTEAFF. CDR3 coding DNA: TGTGCCAGCACCCGCTTGGGCATGAACACTGAAGCTTTCTTT. Together with reference TRBV9 and TRBJ1-1, the CDR3 gives the full variable domain: DSGVTQTPKHLITATGQRVTLRCSPRSGDLSVYWYQQSLDQGLQFLIQYYNGEERAKGNILERFSAQQFPDLHSELNLSSLELGDSALYFCASTRLGMNTEAFFGQGTRLTVV.

V gene TRBV6-2 or TRBV6-3 combines with J gene TRBJ1-2; a weak D match, TRBD1 (5 bases). CDR3 length: 16 residues. Germline CDR1 is MNHEY and CDR2 is SVGEGT. Trimming stripped 4 bases from V and 0 bases from J, with 15 bases between. The CDR3 nucleotides read TGTGCCAGCAGTTCTGCAGGGTCGTCGGCTAACTATGGCTACACCTTC. This codes for CASSSAGSSANYGYTF.

The chain couples TRBV6-5 to TRBJ1-2, with 7 positions matching TRBD1. The CDR3 is 14 residues long. Germline values: CDR1 MNHEY, CDR2 SVGAGI. V trimming: 2 bases; J trimming: 1 base; junction bases outside the gene matches: 1. DNA of the CDR3: TGTGCCAGCAGTTACGGGACAGTTAACTATGGCTACACCTTC. Translation gives CASSYGTVNYGYTF.

The chain carries TRBV19 and TRBJ1-2; the match to TRBD1 covers 8 bases. This CDR3 region has 13 residues. Germline CDR1 is LNHDA and CDR2 is SQIVND (reference sequence). The junction had 4 bases not matched to a gene; V was cut back by 7 bases and J by 3 bases. CDR3: CASTHRGDYGYTF. CDR3 in DNA: TGTGCCAGTACCCACAGGGGGGACTATGGCTACACCTTC.

This clone was counted between two and nine times. The chain carries TRBV19 and TRBJ1-4, with 9 nucleotides matching TRBD1. Germline V gene lookup returns CDR1 LNHDA and CDR2 SQIVND (reference sequence). The CDR3 extends over 16 amino acids. V shed 1 base and J 7 bases; nucleotides not matched to a gene: 7. The CDR3 reads CASSIGDRASAEKLFF. Here the CDR3 DNA reads TGTGCCAGTAGTATAGGGGACAGGGCGTCGGCTGAAAAACTGTTTTTT.

The CDR3 coding sequence is TGTGCCAGCAGCCAAGATCCGACAGGGAATAATGAGCAGTTCTTC. It is translated as CASSQDPTGNNEQFF. J is TRBJ2-1 and V is TRBV3-1 (or the pseudogene TRBV3-2); 7 nucleotides agree with TRBD1. The CDR3 is 15 residues long. Germline V gene sequence: CDR1 LGHDT, CDR2 YNNKEL (reference sequence). The V segment lost 0 bases and the J segment 7 bases; nucleotides outside the gene matches: 6.